There are a few counts of the clone carrying this T cell receptor (beta chain). Its antigen remains unidentified. This entry belongs to a study of T cells in localized non-small cell lung cancer. Study-level results: There were a median around 60 of the top 100 tumor clones appearing in adjacent lung.

Generated by immunoSEQ multiplex PCR, the TCRdb table keeps only in-frame clones and is missing some. Of around 70,000 clones in the sample, approximately 84% were seen once. The specimen was peripheral blood, collected before any cancer treatment. The TCR comes from a female donor older than 55 with stage I lung adenocarcinoma.

The CDR3 is CASPPGGLAGGPYNEQFF. Written as DNA, the CDR3 is TGTGCCAGCCCCCCAGGGGGGCTAGCGGGAGGGCCATACAATGAGCAGTTCTTC. The rearrangement uses TRBV28 and TRBJ2-1; TRBD2 agrees at 12 bases. Per the germline V gene, CDR1 is MDHEN and CDR2 is SYDVKM. V gave up 8 bases and J gave up 4 bases; unmatched junction bases: 15. This CDR3 is 18 amino acids long. Full variable domain (remainder filled in from reference TRBV28 and TRBJ2-1): DVKVTQSSRYLVKRTGEKVFLECVQDMDHENMFWYRQDPGLGLRLIYFSYDVKMKEKGDIPEGYSVSREKKERFSLILESASTNQTSMYLCASPPGGLAGGPYNEQFFGPGTRLTVL.